The rows below give T cell receptor beta chains drawn from one sample of a study of cytomegalovirus exposure and HLA in healthy donors. Sequencing used immunoSEQ multiplex PCR; TCRdb keeps in-frame clones, though not all of them. The repertoire holds roughly 80,000 clones, with 67% as singletons. Material: PBMCs. These receptors all come from a woman in her forties or fifties in good health and CMV-seropositive. CDR3s include the opening cysteine and the closing phenylalanine or tryptophan. Each record gives: CDR3 protein, CDR3 DNA, J gene, clone size, V gene, D gene. A D gene is named only where the DNA matches it firmly. Some rows have no size entry. The others give once, few or many, or a class for an expanded clone.

CDR3: CASTRPRFLNSPLHF
DNA: TGTGCCAGCACCCGACCGCGGTTTCTAAATTCACCCCTCCACTTT
J: TRBJ1-6
size: NA
V: TRBV2
D: NA

CDR3: CASSERVPGANGEAFF
DNA: TGTGCCAGCAGTGAAAGGGTGCCAGGGGCAAACGGTGAAGCTTTCTTT
J: TRBJ1-1
size: NA
V: TRBV2
D: NA

CDR3: CATSSGGEETQYF
DNA: TGTGCCACCAGCAGCGGGGGGGAAGAGACCCAGTACTTC
J: TRBJ2-5
size: few
V: TRBV15
D: TRBD2

CDR3: CASSQTGVFGYTF
DNA: TGCGCCAGCAGCCAAACAGGGGTCTTCGGCTACACCTTC
J: TRBJ1-2
size: NA
V: TRBV4-1
D: TRBD1

CDR3: CASSLARVTGELFF
DNA: TGTGCCAGCAGCCTAGCTCGGGTCACCGGGGAGCTGTTTTTT
J: TRBJ2-2
size: NA
V: TRBV14
D: NA

CDR3: CASRPALTEKNEKLFF
DNA: TGCGCCAGCAGACCCGCGCTGACAGAGAAAAATGAAAAACTGTTTTTT
J: TRBJ1-4
size: NA
V: TRBV5-1
D: NA

CDR3: CASSAGTGDANEKLFF
DNA: TGCGCCAGCAGCGCCGGGACAGGGGATGCTAATGAAAAACTGTTTTTT
J: TRBJ1-4
size: NA
V: TRBV5-1
D: TRBD1

CDR3: CASSVETGYEQYF
DNA: TGTGCCAGCAGCGTGGAGACAGGGTACGAGCAGTACTTC
J: TRBJ2-7
size: few
V: TRBV9
D: TRBD1

CDR3: CASSLAARADTQYF
DNA: TGTGCCAGCAGCTTAGCGGCTAGAGCAGATACGCAGTATTTT
J: TRBJ2-3
size: NA
V: TRBV11-2
D: NA

CDR3: CASSRAGGGGDTQYF
DNA: TGTGCCAGCAGTAGGGCGGGGGGAGGAGGGGATACGCAGTATTTT
J: TRBJ2-3
size: few
V: TRBV6-5
D: TRBD2

CDR3: CASSFRPGDTEAFF
DNA: TGTGCCAGCAGCTTTCGACCGGGAGACACTGAAGCTTTCTTT
J: TRBJ1-1
size: few
V: TRBV9
D: NA

CDR3: CARSPWTGMNTEAFF
DNA: TGTGCCAGAAGCCCTTGGACAGGTATGAACACTGAAGCTTTCTTT
J: TRBJ1-1
size: once
V: TRBV5-3
D: TRBD1

CDR3: CASSLDRGFGEQFF
DNA: TGTGCCAGCAGCTTAGACCGGGGTTTTGGTGAGCAGTTCTTC
J: TRBJ2-1
size: once
V: TRBV7-9
D: NA

CDR3: CSVEAGGLYEQYF
DNA: TGCAGCGTTGAGGCGGGGGGGCTGTACGAGCAGTACTTC
J: TRBJ2-7
size: NA
V: TRBV29-1
D: TRBD2

CDR3: CASSPRGRGFSTEAFF
DNA: TGTGCCAGCAGTCCCCGGGGCAGGGGGTTTAGCACTGAAGCTTTCTTT
J: TRBJ1-1
size: NA
V: TRBV28
D: TRBD1

CDR3: CASSFVAGGGVNTEAFF
DNA: TGTGCCAGCAGTTTCGTCGCGGGCGGAGGGGTGAACACTGAAGCTTTCTTT
J: TRBJ1-1
size: NA
V: TRBV28
D: NA

CDR3: CASSKTSGGVDTQYF
DNA: TGTGCCAGCAGCAAGACTAGCGGGGGGGTAGATACGCAGTATTTT
J: TRBJ2-3
size: NA
V: TRBV7-2
D: TRBD2

CDR3: CASTKGMNTEAFF
DNA: TGTGCCAGCACCAAGGGGATGAACACTGAAGCTTTCTTT
J: TRBJ1-1
size: NA
V: TRBV27
D: NA

CDR3: CSVEWKDRLYGYTF
DNA: TGCAGCGTTGAGTGGAAGGACAGGCTCTATGGCTACACCTTC
J: TRBJ1-2
size: NA
V: TRBV29-1
D: TRBD1

CDR3: CSSSSPSGEYNSPLHF
DNA: TGTTCCAGCAGCTCCCCCTCAGGGGAATATAATTCACCCCTCCACTTT
J: TRBJ1-6
size: few
V: TRBV7-9
D: NA

CDR3: CASSERTSPNNEQFF
DNA: TGCGCCAGCAGTGAAAGGACTAGTCCGAACAATGAGCAGTTCTTC
J: TRBJ2-1
size: few
V: TRBV10-2
D: TRBD2

CDR3: CASSPPSPGELFF
DNA: TGTGCCAGCAGTCCACCTAGCCCCGGGGAGCTGTTTTTT
J: TRBJ2-2
size: NA
V: TRBV2
D: NA